The T cell receptor beta chain described here comes from a study of technical replicates of blood from several donors. Data came from immunoSEQ multiplex PCR; TCRdb stores just in-frame clones and leaves some out. The table includes tens of thousands of clones, around 94% detected once. The CDR3 runs 16 residues. Looked up from germline, CDR1 is MNHNY and CDR2 is SVGAGI (reference sequence). Germline trimming cut 4 bases from V and 5 bases from J; bases unmatched to any gene: 9. J is TRBJ2-3 and V is TRBV6-6; TRBD1 agrees at 10 bases. This receptor was taken from a human donor in good health. The sample was T cells isolated from PBMCs. The CDR3 nucleotides read TGTGCCAGCAGTTGGGCCGGGACAGGGGTCGAAGATACGCAGTATTTT. It yields the protein CASSWAGTGVEDTQYF.